This T cell receptor beta chain was identified in a study of graft-versus-host responses after intestinal transplantation. Study-wide background: Recipients had multivisceral, liver-intestinal, or isolated intestinal transplants. Every one of the recipients received anti-thymocyte globulin induction and afterwards took tacrolimus and steroids for approximately 3 years.

Turning to this clone: Its cognate antigen is unknown. At one of its ends the junction is not consistent with the germline gene, which may arise from a read error.

Using immunoSEQ multiplex PCR, the repertoire was profiled, and TCRdb retains in-frame clones only, with some absent. In the table there are 50,000 to 75,000 clones, 90% to 95% of which are singletons. Findings of the study overall: Analysis identified GvH clones in recipient marrow, with some appearing first in ileum or blood. Early post-transplant falls in HvG clones accompanied the peak levels of circulating GvH clones.

Source: unstimulated CD4+ T cells sorted from spleen or lymph node cells, taken before transplant. This clonotype was obtained from a human donor who was the organ donor for an intestinal transplant.

CDR3 bases: TGTGCCAGCACCTTGGCCAGGGGCGCCTATGGCTACACCTTC. This gives the protein CASTLARGAYGYTF. The chain couples TRBV5-4 to TRBJ1-2, with a weak D call TRBD1 (6 bases). There are 14 residues in the CDR3. CDR1 and CDR2 from the germline V gene are SGHNT and YYREEE (reference sequence).